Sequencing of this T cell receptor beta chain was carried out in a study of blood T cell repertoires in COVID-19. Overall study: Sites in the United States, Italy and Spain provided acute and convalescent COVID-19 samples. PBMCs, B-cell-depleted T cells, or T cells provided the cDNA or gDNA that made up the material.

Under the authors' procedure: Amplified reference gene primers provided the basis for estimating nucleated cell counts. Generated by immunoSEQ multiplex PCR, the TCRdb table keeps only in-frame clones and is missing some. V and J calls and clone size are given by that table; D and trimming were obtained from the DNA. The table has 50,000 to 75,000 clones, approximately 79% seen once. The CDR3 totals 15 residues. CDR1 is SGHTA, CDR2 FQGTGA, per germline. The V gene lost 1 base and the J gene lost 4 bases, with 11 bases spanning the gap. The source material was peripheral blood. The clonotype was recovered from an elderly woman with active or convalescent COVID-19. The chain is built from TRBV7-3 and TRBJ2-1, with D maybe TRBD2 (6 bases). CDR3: CASSLKGAGYNEQFF. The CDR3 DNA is TGTGCCAGCAGCTTAAAAGGGGCGGGGTACAATGAGCAGTTCTTC.